This T cell receptor (beta chain) was sequenced in a study of PD-1 blockade in mismatch repair-deficient tumors. The repertoire was sequenced with immunoSEQ multiplex PCR; TCRdb's copy has only in-frame clones and lacks some. The sample yields some 120,000 clones, approximately 80% seen once. The CDR3 sequence is 16 residues long. Deletions cut 5 bases from V and 0 bases from J, with 17 bases between. The germline V gene encodes CDR1 MNHEY and CDR2 SMNVEV (reference sequence). The chain couples TRBV27 to TRBJ2-7, with TRBD2 as a possible D gene (6 bases). This sequence originates from an adult with mismatch repair-deficient cancer. Sequenced here: peripheral blood, sampled 60 weeks after starting pembrolizumab. For the CDR3, the DNA is TGTGCCAGCAGTACTTCCGGGACTCTCCGCTCCTACGAGCAGTACTTC. It yields the protein CASSTSGTLRSYEQYF.